What follows are 10 T cell receptor gamma chains derived from one specimen sequenced in a study of γδ T cells in repeated Plasmodium falciparum infection (dated by TCRdb to the early 2020s). For bulk TCR repertoire analysis, Vgamma9/Vdelta2+ and Vdelta2-negative gammadelta T cell populations were flow-sorted out of peripheral blood mononuclear cells. The receptor library was made with multiplex PCR. The sample was run on an Illumina MiSeq. The public reads were reprocessed by TCRdb using CATT, and rows of matching DNA were later combined. For this sample there are about 30,000 gamma-chain clones; about 1.5% appear just once. Of the sample, just under 20% is held by the ten largest clones. The specimen was gamma-delta T cells from blood. The origin of the receptors is a pool of human donors (malaria-infected and uninfected, not separated).

A remark on this clone: A far larger clone is only one base removed, so a read error is likely. This sample includes further DNA sequences coding for the same CDR3. The rearrangement joins TRGV9 to TRGJP. No J gene is reported in TCRdb; it was inferred here by comparing the DNA with germline. The CDR3 extends over 13 amino acids. Germline V gene data show CDR1 as GITISATS and CDR2 as ISYDGTV (reference sequence). DNA for the CDR3: TGCGCGCAGGGAGAGTTGGGCAAAAAAATCAAGGTATTT. Translated: CAQGELGKKIKVF.

This clone was recorded many times. TCRdb attributes to this sequence the protein of a much larger clone, which differs from the DNA translation at residue 6; a read error is likely, and the protein displayed is translated from the DNA. The chain joins TRGV9 to TRGJ1 or TRGJ2. The germline V gene encodes CDR1 GITISATS and CDR2 ISYDGTV (reference sequence). J was trimmed by 11 bases and V by 2 bases; bases with no gene match: 9. The CDR3 runs to 12 residues. The CDR3 DNA follows: TGTGCCTTGTGGGAGGCGCAAATCGAGAAACTCTTT. It translates to CALWEAQIEKLF.

Comment on this clone: It is likely a read error: a sequence one base away is far more abundant. The sample holds other DNA sequences that translate to the same CDR3. V and J are TRGV9 and TRGJ1 or TRGJ2. The J gene was not available in TCRdb and was assigned here by matching the DNA to germline segments. There are 14 residues in the CDR3. J gave up 10 bases and V 3 bases, and 15 bases lay outside the gene matches. In germline, CDR1 is GITISATS, CDR2 ISYDGTV (reference sequence). The CDR3 bases are TGTGCCTTGTGGGAGCTCGGAGTAGCTAAAAAGAAACTCTTT. It is translated as CALWELGVAKKKLF.

This clone was seen only a few times. The mismatch at residue 8 between this DNA's translation and the TCRdb protein of a much larger clone likely reflects a read error; the protein shown is translated from the DNA. J is TRGJ1 or TRGJ2 and V is TRGV8. TCRdb does not report a J gene; here it was assigned by matching the DNA to germline references. Losses at the gene ends were 1 base for V and 4 bases for J; bases not matched to a gene: 7. CDR3 length equals 14 residues. Germline lookup yields CDR1 VENAVY and CDR2 YDSYNSRV. CDR3 sequence reads: CATWDRAPYYKKLF. In DNA, the CDR3 is TGTGCCACCTGGGATAGAGCCCCGTATTATAAGAAACTCTTT.

Only a few counts were recorded for this clone. A much larger clone is a single base away; this may be a read error. The chain couples TRGV3 to TRGJ1 or TRGJ2. TCRdb gives no J gene; it was assigned here by matching the DNA to germline. From germline, CDR1 is VTNTFY and CDR2 YDVSTARD (reference sequence). The CDR3 runs to 14 residues. The CDR3 bases are TGTGCCACCTGGGACAGGCCGTGGGATTATAGGAAACTCTTT. Amino acid sequence: CATWDRPWDYRKLF.

Details on this clone: The protein in TCRdb stems from a much larger clone and differs at residue 6 from this DNA's translation, likely a read error; here the protein is translated from the DNA. The CDR3, as DNA: TGTGCCTTGTGGGAGCACGTGCCTAAGAAACTCTTT. Translating it yields CALWEHVPKKLF. The chain uses TRGV9 and TRGJ1 or TRGJ2. The V gene's germline CDR1 is GITISATS and CDR2 ISYDGTV (reference sequence). The CDR3 length is 12 residues. The trim removed 3 bases at V and 9 bases at J, leaving 8 bases unmatched.

Of note for this clone: The protein recorded in TCRdb matches a much larger clone and deviates from this DNA's translation at residue 5, suggesting a read error; the protein here is obtained by translating the DNA. V gene TRGV9 combines with J gene TRGJP. V lost 5 bases to trimming and J lost 3 bases; unmatched junction nucleotides: 7. The CDR3 runs 17 residues. Germline CDR1 reads GITISATS; CDR2 reads ISYDGTV (reference sequence). The DNA of the CDR3 is TGTGCCTTGTGGGGGGTTGAGCAAGAGTTGGGCAAAAAAATCAAGGTATTT. Amino acids: CALWGVEQELGKKIKVF.

In the case of this clone: The TCRdb protein, from a much larger clone, departs from this DNA's translation at residue 9, likely by read error; the protein shown derives from the DNA. V gene TRGV2 combines with J gene TRGJP1. The CDR3 totals 13 residues. Germline V CDR1 and CDR2: EGSNGY, YDSYNSKV. V lost 0 bases, J lost 12 bases, and 7 bases stayed unmatched. CDR3 nucleotides: TGTGCCACCTGGGACGGGCTTTGGGGGTTCAAGATATTT. This sequence encodes CATWDGLWGFKIF.

This clone was picked up many times. The protein in TCRdb stems from a much larger clone and differs at residue 7 from this DNA's translation, likely a read error; here the protein is translated from the DNA. The V gene is TRGV9, the J gene TRGJ1 or TRGJ2. V was pared by 2 bases and J by 4 bases, with 5 bases of the junction left unmatched. This CDR3 has 13 amino acids. Germline V gives CDR1 GITISATS, CDR2 ISYDGTV (reference sequence). The CDR3 nucleotides read TGTGCCTTGTGGGAGGACCCATATTATAAGAAACTCTTT. Amino acids: CALWEDPYYKKLF.

Details on this clone: Translating this DNA gives a protein that differs at residue 4 from the TCRdb one, which belongs to a much larger clone; a read error is likely, and the protein shown is this translation. This chain joins TRGV8 and TRGJ1 or TRGJ2. Assignment of the J gene here rests on matching the DNA to germline, because TCRdb gives none. The V gene's germline CDR1 is VENAVY and CDR2 YDSYNSRV. The CDR3 spans 13 residues. CDR3 region: CATRDKEDYKKLF. CDR3 in DNA: TGTGCCACCAGGGATAAGGAAGATTATAAGAAACTCTTT.